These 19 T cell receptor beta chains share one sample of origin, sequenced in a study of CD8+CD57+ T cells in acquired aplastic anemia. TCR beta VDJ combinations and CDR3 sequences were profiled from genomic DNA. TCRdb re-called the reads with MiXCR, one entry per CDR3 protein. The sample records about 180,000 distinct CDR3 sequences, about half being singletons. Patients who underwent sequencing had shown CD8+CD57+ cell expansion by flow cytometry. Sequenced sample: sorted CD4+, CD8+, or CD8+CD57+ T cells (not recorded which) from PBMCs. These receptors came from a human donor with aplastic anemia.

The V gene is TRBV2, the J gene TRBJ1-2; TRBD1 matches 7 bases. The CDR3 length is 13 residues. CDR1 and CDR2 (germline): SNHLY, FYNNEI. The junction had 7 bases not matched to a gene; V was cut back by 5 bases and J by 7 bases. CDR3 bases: TGTGCCAGCAGTCCGGACAGGCTCGGTGGCTACACCTTC. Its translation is CASSPDRLGGYTF.

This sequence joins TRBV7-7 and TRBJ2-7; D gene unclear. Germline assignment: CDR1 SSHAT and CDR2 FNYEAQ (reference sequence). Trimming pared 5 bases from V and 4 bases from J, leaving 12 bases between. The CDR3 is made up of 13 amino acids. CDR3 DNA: TGTGCCAGCAGCCAGGATCCCTCTTACGAGCAGTACTTC. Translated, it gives CASSQDPSYEQYF. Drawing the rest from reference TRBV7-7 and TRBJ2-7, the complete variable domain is GAGVSQSPRYKVTKRGQDVTLRCDPISSHATLYWYQQALGQGPEFLTYFNYEAQPDKSGLPSDRFSAERPEGSISTLTIQRTEQRDSAMYRCASSQDPSYEQYFGPGTRLTVT.

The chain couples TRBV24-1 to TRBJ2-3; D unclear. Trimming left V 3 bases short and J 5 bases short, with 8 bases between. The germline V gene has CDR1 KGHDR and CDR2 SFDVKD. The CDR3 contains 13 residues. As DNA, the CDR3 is TGTGCCACCAGTGATCCCCGTGGAGATACGCAGTATTTT. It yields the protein CATSDPRGDTQYF.

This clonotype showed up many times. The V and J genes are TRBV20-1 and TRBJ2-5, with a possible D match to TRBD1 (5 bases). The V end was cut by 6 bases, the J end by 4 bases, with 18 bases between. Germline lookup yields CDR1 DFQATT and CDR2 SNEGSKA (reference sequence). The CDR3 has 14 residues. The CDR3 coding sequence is TGCAGTGCGGACCCCCAGTGGGGCGGAGAGACCCAGTACTTC. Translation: CSADPQWGGETQYF.

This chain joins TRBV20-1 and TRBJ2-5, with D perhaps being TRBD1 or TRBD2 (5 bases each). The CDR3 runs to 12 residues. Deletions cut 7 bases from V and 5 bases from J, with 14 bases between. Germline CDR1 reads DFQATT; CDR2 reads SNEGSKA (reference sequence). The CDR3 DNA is TGCAGTGGACGTACGGGACGGGAGACCCAGTACTTC. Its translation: CSGRTGRETQYF.

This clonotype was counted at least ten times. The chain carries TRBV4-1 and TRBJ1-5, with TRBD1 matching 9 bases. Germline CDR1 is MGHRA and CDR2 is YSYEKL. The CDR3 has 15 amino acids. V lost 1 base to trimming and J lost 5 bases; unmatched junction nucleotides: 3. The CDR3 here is CASSQGGTGHQPQHF. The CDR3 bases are TGCGCCAGCAGCCAAGGTGGGACAGGGCATCAGCCCCAGCATTTT.

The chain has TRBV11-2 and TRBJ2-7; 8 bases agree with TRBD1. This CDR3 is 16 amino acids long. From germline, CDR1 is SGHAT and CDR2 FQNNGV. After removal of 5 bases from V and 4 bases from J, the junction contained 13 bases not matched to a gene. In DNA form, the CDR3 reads TGTGCCAGCAGCCCAAACTCAGGACAGGGTCGGTACGAGCAGTACTTC. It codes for CASSPNSGQGRYEQYF.

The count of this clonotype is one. CDR3 region: CASSVGQGATREQYF. CDR3 in DNA: TGTGCCAGCAGCGTGGGGCAGGGGGCTACTCGGGAGCAGTACTTC. The chain joins TRBV9 to TRBJ2-7, with 8 bases matching TRBD1. The CDR3 extends over 15 amino acids. Germline V gives CDR1 SGDLS, CDR2 YYNGEE. Trimming took 2 bases from V and 7 from J; bases not matched to a gene: 11. Full variable domain (remainder filled in from reference TRBV9 and TRBJ2-7): DSGVTQTPKHLITATGQRVTLRCSPRSGDLSVYWYQQSLDQGLQFLIQYYNGEERAKGNILERFSAQQFPDLHSELNLSSLELGDSALYFCASSVGQGATREQYFGPGTRLTVT.

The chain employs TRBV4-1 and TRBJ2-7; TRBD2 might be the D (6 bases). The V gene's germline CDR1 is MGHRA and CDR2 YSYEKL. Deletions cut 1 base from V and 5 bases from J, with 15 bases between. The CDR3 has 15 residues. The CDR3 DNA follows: TGCGCCAGCAGCCAAGGGACCCGGGACTTACACGAGCAGTACTTC. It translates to CASSQGTRDLHEQYF.

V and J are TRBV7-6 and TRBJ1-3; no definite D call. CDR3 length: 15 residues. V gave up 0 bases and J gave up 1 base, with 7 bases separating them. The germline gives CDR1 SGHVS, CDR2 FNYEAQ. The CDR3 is CASSLAAESGNTIYF. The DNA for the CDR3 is TGTGCCAGCAGCTTAGCGGCTGAATCTGGAAACACCATATATTTT.

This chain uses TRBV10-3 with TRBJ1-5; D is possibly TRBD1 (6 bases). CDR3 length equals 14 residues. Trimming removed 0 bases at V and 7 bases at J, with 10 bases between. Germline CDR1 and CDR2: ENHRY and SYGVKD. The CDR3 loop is CAISESTGRQPQHF. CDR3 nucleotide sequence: TGTGCCATCAGTGAGTCTACAGGGAGACAGCCCCAGCATTTT.

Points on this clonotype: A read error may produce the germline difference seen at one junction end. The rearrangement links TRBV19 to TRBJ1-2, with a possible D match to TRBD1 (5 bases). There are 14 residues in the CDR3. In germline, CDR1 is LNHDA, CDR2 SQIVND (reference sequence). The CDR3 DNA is TGTGCCAGTAGTTCTGGACAACCACGCTATGGCTACGCCTTC. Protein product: CASSSGQPRYGYAF.

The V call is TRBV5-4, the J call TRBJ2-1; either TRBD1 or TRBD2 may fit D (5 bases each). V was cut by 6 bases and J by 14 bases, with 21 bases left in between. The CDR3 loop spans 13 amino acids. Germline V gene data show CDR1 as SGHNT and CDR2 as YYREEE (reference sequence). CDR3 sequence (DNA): TGTGCCAGCACCCTGGGAAGGGGCCGGGAAAAGTTCTTC. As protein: CASTLGRGREKFF.

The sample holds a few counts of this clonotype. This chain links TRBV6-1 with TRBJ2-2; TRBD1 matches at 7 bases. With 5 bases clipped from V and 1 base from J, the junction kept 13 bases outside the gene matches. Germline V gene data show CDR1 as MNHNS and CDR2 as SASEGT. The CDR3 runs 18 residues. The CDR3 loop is CASSPRRVTGQNTGELFF. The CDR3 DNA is TGTGCCAGCAGTCCCCGTCGGGTGACAGGGCAGAACACCGGGGAGCTGTTTTTT.

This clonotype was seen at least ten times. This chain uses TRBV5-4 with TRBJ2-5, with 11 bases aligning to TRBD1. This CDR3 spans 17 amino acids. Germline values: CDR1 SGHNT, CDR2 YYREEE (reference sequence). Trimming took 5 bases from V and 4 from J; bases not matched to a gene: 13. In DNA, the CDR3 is TGTGCCAGCAGGCGGACAGGGGGCGCTGGCCCAGGAGAGACCCAGTACTTC. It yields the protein CASRRTGGAGPGETQYF.

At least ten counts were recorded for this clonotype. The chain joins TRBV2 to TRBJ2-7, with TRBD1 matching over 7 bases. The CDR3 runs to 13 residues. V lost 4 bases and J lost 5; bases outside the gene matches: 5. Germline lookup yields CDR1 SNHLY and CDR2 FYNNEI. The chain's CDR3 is CASSGQGGHEQYF. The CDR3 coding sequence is TGTGCCAGCAGTGGACAGGGTGGGCACGAGCAGTACTTC. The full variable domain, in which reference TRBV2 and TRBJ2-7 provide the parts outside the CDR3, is EPEVTQTPSHQVTQMGQEVILRCVPISNHLYFYWYRQILGQKVEFLVSFYNNEISEKSEIFDDQFSVERPDGSNFTLKIRSTKLEDSAMYFCASSGQGGHEQYFGPGTRLTVT.

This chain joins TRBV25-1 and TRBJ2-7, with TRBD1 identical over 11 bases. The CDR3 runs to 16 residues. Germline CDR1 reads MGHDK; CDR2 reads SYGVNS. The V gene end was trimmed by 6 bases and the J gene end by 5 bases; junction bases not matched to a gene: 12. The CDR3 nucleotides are TGTGCCAGCAGCGAGGGACAGGGGGTCACTGTGGACGAGCAGTACTTC. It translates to CASSEGQGVTVDEQYF.

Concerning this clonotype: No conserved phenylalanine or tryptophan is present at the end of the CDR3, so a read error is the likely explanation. CDR3 bases: TGCAGCGTTGTGCCCAGCGGTACTAGCACAGATACGCAGTATCTT. Its translation: CSVVPSGTSTDTQYL. The chain joins TRBV29-1 to TRBJ2-3; tentatively, D is TRBD2 (5 bases). Trimming pared 4 bases from V and 0 bases from J, leaving 14 bases between. The V gene's germline CDR1 is SQVTM and CDR2 ANQGSEA. The length of the CDR3 is 15 residues.

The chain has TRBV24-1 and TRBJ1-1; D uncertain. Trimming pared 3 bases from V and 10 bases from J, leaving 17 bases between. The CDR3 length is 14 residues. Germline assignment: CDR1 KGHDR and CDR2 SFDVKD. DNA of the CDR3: TGTGCCACCAGTGATCCCCCTCTAACCGCAAGAGCTTTCTTT. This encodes CATSDPPLTARAFF.